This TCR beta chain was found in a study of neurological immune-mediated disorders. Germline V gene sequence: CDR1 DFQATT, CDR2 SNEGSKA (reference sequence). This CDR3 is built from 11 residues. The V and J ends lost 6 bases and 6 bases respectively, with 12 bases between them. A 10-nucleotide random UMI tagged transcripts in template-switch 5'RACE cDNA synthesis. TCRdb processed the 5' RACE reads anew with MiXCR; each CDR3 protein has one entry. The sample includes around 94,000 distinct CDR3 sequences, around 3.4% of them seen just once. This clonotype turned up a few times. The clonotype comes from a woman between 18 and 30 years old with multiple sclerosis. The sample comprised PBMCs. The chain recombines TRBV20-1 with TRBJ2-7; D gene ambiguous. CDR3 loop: CSAPMGFEQYF. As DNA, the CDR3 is TGCAGTGCCCCGATGGGGTTCGAGCAGTACTTC.